What follows are 26 T cell receptor beta chains derived from one specimen sequenced in a study of blood T cell repertoires in COVID-19. TCRdb's table, derived via immunoSEQ multiplex PCR, lists solely in-frame clones and lacks some. The sample includes about 300,000 clones, about 91% of them seen just once. The sequenced material came from peripheral blood. The receptor source for this set is a woman in her twenties or thirties who had recovered from COVID-19.

V and J are TRBV27 and TRBJ2-7; TRBD1 aligns across 7 bases. Per the germline V gene, CDR1 is MNHEY and CDR2 is SMNVEV (reference sequence). The CDR3 is 12 amino acids. The trim removed 5 bases at V and 9 bases at J, leaving 7 bases unmatched. CDR3 DNA: TGTGCCAGCAGTGTCAACAGGGGTGTGCAGTACTTC. Its translation is CASSVNRGVQYF.

This clone came up a few times. The chain recombines TRBV6-6 with TRBJ1-4, with 8 bases aligning to TRBD1. Unmatched junction bases numbered 10, after V lost 8 bases and J lost 8 bases. Germline V gives CDR1 MNHNY, CDR2 SVGAGI (reference sequence). This CDR3 spans 14 amino acids. CDR3 protein: CASYKGQGVEKLFF. The CDR3 nucleotides are TGTGCCAGCTACAAAGGACAGGGAGTCGAAAAACTGTTTTTT.

This clone appeared once. This sequence joins TRBV4-3 and TRBJ1-4; perhaps TRBD1 as D (5 bases). The germline V gene encodes CDR1 LGHNA and CDR2 YSLEER. This CDR3 is 13 amino acids long. V dropped 0 bases and J dropped 8 bases, with 7 bases sitting between them. CDR3 bases: TGCGCCAGCAGCCAAGAGGGGGGAGAAAAACTGTTTTTT. It encodes CASSQEGGEKLFF.

Here the CDR3 DNA reads TGTGCCAGCAGAACAGGGGGGTCAGATACGCAGTATTTT. Protein product: CASRTGGSDTQYF. The chain has TRBV12-3 or TRBV12-4 and TRBJ2-3; 8 bases are a match to TRBD1. The V gene end was trimmed by 6 bases and the J gene end by 4 bases; junction bases not matched to a gene: 3. The CDR3 runs 13 residues.

This chain links TRBV7-7 with TRBJ2-7; 9 nucleotides line up with TRBD1. CDR3 size: 15 residues. Germline loops: CDR1 SSHAT, CDR2 FNYEAQ (reference sequence). The trim removed 5 bases at V and 4 bases at J, leaving 9 bases unmatched. The CDR3 sequence: CASSERQGGAYEQYF. CDR3 coding DNA: TGTGCCAGCAGCGAACGACAGGGGGGCGCTTACGAGCAGTACTTC.

The count of this clone is one. The rearrangement uses TRBV2 and TRBJ2-1; 9 bases match TRBD2. The CDR3 covers 15 residues. The trim removed 7 bases at V and 4 bases at J, leaving 8 bases unmatched. From germline, CDR1 is SNHLY and CDR2 FYNNEI. The CDR3 nucleotides read TGTGCCAGCACCCCCGGGACTAGCAGTTACAATGAGCAGTTCTTC. This encodes CASTPGTSSYNEQFF.

The V gene is TRBV6-6, the J gene TRBJ2-7, with D tentatively TRBD2 (6 bases). Germline assignment: CDR1 MNHNY and CDR2 SVGAGI (reference sequence). Trimming pared 5 bases from V and 7 bases from J, leaving 12 bases between. This CDR3 region has 12 residues. The CDR3 protein is CASSIRGGEQYF. In DNA, the CDR3 is TGTGCCAGCAGTATAAGGGGAGGTGAGCAGTACTTC.

This chain links TRBV6-5 with TRBJ2-3; no clear D. Trimming left V 0 bases short and J 6 bases short, with 4 bases between. This CDR3 has 12 residues. CDR1 and CDR2 (germline): MNHEY, SVGAGI. The CDR3, as DNA: TGTGCCAGCAGTTACTCGAGGGATACGCAGTATTTT. Its translation: CASSYSRDTQYF.

This clone has only one observation. V and J are TRBV2 and TRBJ2-1; 13 nucleotides match TRBD2. Germline CDR1 SNHLY, CDR2 FYNNEI. This CDR3 spans 16 amino acids. J gave up 7 bases and V 8 bases, and 11 bases lay outside the gene matches. CDR3 residues: CASSFTRTSGGNEQFF. The CDR3 DNA reads as TGTGCCAGCTCTTTTACCCGGACTAGCGGGGGAAATGAGCAGTTCTTC.

The chain uses TRBV10-3 and TRBJ2-2, with D possibly being TRBD1 (5 bases). The CDR3 is 17 residues long. The V gene's germline CDR1 is ENHRY and CDR2 SYGVKD. V gave up 4 bases and J gave up 7 bases, with 22 bases separating them. For the CDR3, the DNA is TGTGCCATCAGTGGAACAGGAAAATCACCCTTCAGCGGGGAGCTGTTTTTT. This encodes CAISGTGKSPFSGELFF.

The sample holds one count of this clone. This chain links TRBV5-1 with TRBJ2-1, with TRBD2 identical over 8 bases. The CDR3 spans 15 residues. The V segment lost 9 bases and the J segment 6 bases; nucleotides outside the gene matches: 14. Germline values: CDR1 SGHRS, CDR2 YFSETQ. CDR3 loop: CATSIQGLVTNEQFF. CDR3 nucleotide sequence: TGCGCCACCTCAATCCAGGGACTAGTAACCAATGAGCAGTTCTTC.

The genes are TRBV11-2 and TRBJ1-1; 9 bases are shared with TRBD1. J was trimmed by 1 base and V by 5 bases; bases with no gene match: 5. Germline V CDR1 and CDR2: SGHAT, FQNNGV. This CDR3 contains 15 residues. CDR3 in DNA: TGTGCCAGCAGCCTCATGACAGGGGGGAACACTGAAGCTTTCTTT. This codes for CASSLMTGGNTEAFF.

This clone was seen once. J is TRBJ2-5 and V is TRBV18; 8 bases map to TRBD1. This CDR3 region has 15 residues. Germline CDR1 and CDR2: KGHSH and LQKENI. The junction had 13 bases not matched to a gene; V was cut back by 6 bases and J by 7 bases. The CDR3 DNA reads as TGTGCCAGCTCGTCGGGACAGGTATTTGGAGGGACCCAGTACTTC. Amino acids: CASSSGQVFGGTQYF.

J is TRBJ2-7 and V is TRBV7-3, with D possibly being TRBD2 (6 bases). CDR1 is SGHTA and CDR2 is FQGTGA in the germline V gene. Deletions cut 0 bases from V and 7 bases from J, with 10 bases between. The CDR3 spans 13 residues. CDR3 residues: CASSLTGGREQYF. The CDR3 nucleotides are TGTGCCAGCAGCTTAACTGGGGGGAGAGAGCAGTACTTC.

The chain employs TRBV7-9 and TRBJ1-1, with D unresolved. The CDR3 totals 13 residues. Trimming cost V 3 bases and J 0 bases, with 5 bases left between them. CDR1 and CDR2 from the germline V gene are SEHNR and FQNEAQ (reference sequence). The CDR3 reads CASSFDMNTEAFF. Here the CDR3 DNA reads TGTGCCAGCAGCTTTGACATGAACACTGAAGCTTTCTTT.

This rearrangement joins TRBV5-1 to TRBJ2-1; the match to TRBD1 covers 9 bases. V shed 5 bases and J 5 bases; nucleotides not matched to a gene: 5. Germline assignment: CDR1 SGHRS and CDR2 YFSETQ. CDR3 size: 14 residues. The CDR3 protein is CASREQGANNEQFF. DNA of the CDR3: TGCGCCAGCAGAGAACAGGGGGCTAACAATGAGCAGTTCTTC.

The chain combines TRBV3-1 (or the pseudogene TRBV3-2) with TRBJ2-7, with TRBD1 matching 10 bases. The CDR3 runs to 17 residues. The J segment lost 0 bases and the V segment lost 4 bases, leaving 9 bases of the junction unmatched. Germline CDR1 LGHDT, CDR2 YNNKEL (reference sequence). The CDR3 spells CASSRRTGGQSSYEQYF. In DNA, the CDR3 is TGTGCCAGCAGCCGCAGGACAGGGGGACAGAGCTCCTACGAGCAGTACTTC.

In its sample, this clone was seen a few times. The chain joins TRBV7-9 to TRBJ2-1, with a possible D match to TRBD2 (6 bases). CDR3 length: 16 amino acids. Germline loops: CDR1 SEHNR, CDR2 FQNEAQ (reference sequence). V shed 1 base and J shed 1 base, with 11 bases lying between them. The CDR3 nucleotides read TGTGCCAGCAGCTTAGTCGGGGGACGATCCTACAATGAGCAGTTCTTC. It specifies CASSLVGGRSYNEQFF.

This sequence joins TRBV2 and TRBJ2-7; D may be TRBD1 (5 bases). V gave up 4 bases and J gave up 3 bases, with 7 bases separating them. The germline V gene has CDR1 SNHLY and CDR2 FYNNEI. The CDR3 extends over 12 amino acids. Here the CDR3 DNA reads TGTGCCAGCAGTGGGACAAACTACGAGCAGTACTTC. Encoded protein: CASSGTNYEQYF.

The gene calls are TRBV7-3 and TRBJ2-1, with 7 bases aligning to TRBD2. The CDR3 has 13 amino acids. The V and J ends lost 1 base and 8 bases, in that order; junction bases with no gene match: 2. Looked up from germline, CDR1 is SGHTA and CDR2 is FQGTGA. In nucleotides, the CDR3 is TGTGCCAGCAGCTTAATCCGGGAGGATGAGCAGTTCTTC. Translated: CASSLIREDEQFF.

This chain joins TRBV9 and TRBJ1-2, with D possibly TRBD1 on 5 matching bases. CDR3 length: 12 residues. CDR1 SGDLS and CDR2 YYNGEE come from the germline V gene. V gave up 1 base and J gave up 7 bases, with 8 bases separating them. Written as DNA, the CDR3 is TGTGCCAGCAGCGTACAGGGTGGTGGCTACACCTTC. It translates to CASSVQGGGYTF.

The gene calls are TRBV25-1 and TRBJ2-7; D possibly corresponds to TRBD1 (6 bases). Germline CDR1 is MGHDK and CDR2 is SYGVNS. There are 12 residues in the CDR3. CDR3 sequence: CATRQDSYEQYF. CDR3 nucleotide sequence: TGTGCAACTCGGCAGGACAGCTACGAGCAGTACTTC.

The chain is built from TRBV28 and TRBJ1-6; possibly TRBD1 for D (5 bases). CDR3 length equals 14 residues. The ends were cut back, 6 bases at V and 11 bases at J, with 17 bases in the middle. Germline assignment: CDR1 MDHEN and CDR2 SYDVKM. CDR3 amino acids: CASSRGGRDTPLHF. In DNA form, the CDR3 reads TGTGCCAGCAGCCGGGGGGGGAGAGATACACCCCTCCACTTT.

This clone was counted once. This chain joins TRBV14 and TRBJ2-3; D is possibly TRBD1 (5 bases). CDR1 and CDR2 (germline): SGHDN, FVKESK. V lost 0 bases to trimming and J lost 3 bases, with 10 bases between them. CDR3 size: 15 residues. CDR3 nucleotide sequence: TGTGCCAGCAGCCAAGACAGGGTGAATACAGATACGCAGTATTTT. Protein product: CASSQDRVNTDTQYF.

This chain links TRBV18 with TRBJ2-3, with 13 bases aligning to TRBD2. CDR3 length: 16 amino acids. CDR1 and CDR2 from the germline V gene are KGHSH and LQKENI. The V gene end was trimmed by 3 bases and the J gene end by 1 base; junction bases not matched to a gene: 1. The CDR3 region has the DNA TGTGCCAGCTCACCTACTAGCGGGGGGGGCACAGATACGCAGTATTTT. This translates into CASSPTSGGGTDTQYF.

The rearrangement joins TRBV5-1 to TRBJ1-2, with D unclear. The germline CDR1 and CDR2 sequences are SGHRS and YFSETQ. V was cut by 0 bases and J by 4 bases, with 7 bases left in between. The CDR3 runs 13 residues. The CDR3 spells CASSLELSYGYTF. In DNA form, the CDR3 reads TGCGCCAGCAGCTTGGAACTTAGCTATGGCTACACCTTC.